These 17 T cell receptor beta chains were all obtained from the same sample, sequenced in a study of blood T cell repertoires in COVID-19. Sequencing used immunoSEQ multiplex PCR; TCRdb keeps in-frame clones, though not all of them. The sample includes roughly 200,000 clones, around 90% seen only once; the top ten take 1.4% to 1.5%. Specimen: peripheral blood. Receptor source: a man younger than 35 with active or convalescent COVID-19.

The chain is built from TRBV7-3 and TRBJ2-7; 9 bases align to TRBD2. The V and J ends lost 5 bases and 6 bases, in that order; junction bases with no gene match: 5. The CDR3 loop spans 13 amino acids. Looked up from germline, CDR1 is SGHTA and CDR2 is FQGTGA. The CDR3 sequence is CASSLGLAGEQYF. The CDR3 bases are TGTGCCAGCAGCCTGGGACTAGCCGGCGAGCAGTACTTC. The complete variable domain, with remaining parts taken from reference TRBV7-3 and TRBJ2-7, reads GAGVSQTPSNKVTEKGKYVELRCDPISGHTALYWYRQSLGQGPEFLIYFQGTGAADDSGLPNDRFFAVRPEGSVSTLKIQRTERGDSAVYLCASSLGLAGEQYFGPGTRLTVT.

The chain uses TRBV3-1 (or the pseudogene TRBV3-2) and TRBJ2-5; 7 nucleotides agree with TRBD1. Germline V gene lookup returns CDR1 LGHDT and CDR2 YNNKEL (reference sequence). The CDR3 runs to 16 residues. The junction had 10 bases not matched to a gene; V was cut back by 1 base and J by 5 bases. The chain's CDR3 is CASSQATGTVPETQYF. CDR3 bases: TGTGCCAGCAGCCAAGCCACCGGGACAGTTCCGGAGACCCAGTACTTC.

The chain links TRBV28 to TRBJ2-7; D uncertain. V lost 4 bases, J lost 2 bases, and 9 bases lay in between. The CDR3 has 13 residues. The V gene's germline CDR1 is MDHEN and CDR2 SYDVKM. The CDR3 sequence: CASSWPATYEQYF. CDR3 bases: TGTGCCAGCAGTTGGCCAGCGACCTACGAGCAGTACTTC.

The V and J genes are TRBV7-3 and TRBJ2-3, with a tentative D call TRBD2 (5 bases). Trimming took off 5 bases at V and 0 bases at J, with 12 bases between the two ends. Germline V lookup: CDR1 SGHTA, CDR2 FQGTGA. The CDR3 is made up of 15 amino acids. Here the CDR3 reads CASSKAGGSTDTQYF. DNA for the CDR3: TGTGCCAGCAGCAAGGCCGGCGGGAGCACAGATACGCAGTATTTT.

V usage is TRBV6-5 and J usage is TRBJ1-1; TRBD1 matches 8 bases. Germline trimming cut 2 bases from V and 7 bases from J; bases unmatched to any gene: 6. Germline CDR1 MNHEY, CDR2 SVGAGI. The CDR3 is 14 residues long. CDR3 protein: CASSYRQGAGEAFF. The CDR3, as DNA: TGTGCCAGCAGTTACCGGCAGGGGGCGGGTGAAGCTTTCTTT.

The chain couples TRBV4-3 to TRBJ2-7; weak D call: TRBD2 (6 bases). This CDR3 spans 15 amino acids. The germline CDR1 and CDR2 sequences are LGHNA and YSLEER. Trimming stripped 1 base from V and 5 bases from J, with 15 bases between. CDR3 nucleotide sequence: TGCGCCAGCAGCCAAGGATCGGGGGATTACAACGAGCAGTACTTC. Its translation: CASSQGSGDYNEQYF.

The chain carries TRBV29-1 and TRBJ2-5; perhaps TRBD1 as D (6 bases). Germline V gene lookup returns CDR1 SQVTM and CDR2 ANQGSEA. With 6 bases removed from V and 4 bases from J, the gap between germline ends came to 12 bases. The CDR3 runs 12 residues. CDR3 amino acids: CSVSTGRETQYF. The CDR3 DNA follows: TGCAGCGTGAGTACAGGGAGAGAGACCCAGTACTTC.

V usage is TRBV6-4 and J usage is TRBJ2-1; 9 bases are a match to TRBD2. CDR3 size: 15 residues. V dropped 0 bases and J dropped 4; count of bases not matched to a gene: 1. The germline V gene has CDR1 MRHNA and CDR2 SNTAGT. The CDR3 loop is CASSDSAGGYNEQFF. DNA of the CDR3: TGTGCCAGCAGTGACTCGGCGGGAGGGTACAATGAGCAGTTCTTC.

The chain links TRBV28 to TRBJ1-5; D may be TRBD1 (6 bases). Germline assignment: CDR1 MDHEN and CDR2 SYDVKM. The CDR3 consists of 13 residues. V was shortened by 6 bases and J by 4 bases, with 10 bases between the two germline ends. CDR3 amino acids: CASRKGGNQPQHF. DNA of the CDR3: TGTGCCAGCAGAAAAGGGGGTAATCAGCCCCAGCATTTT.

This clone was found once. CDR3 sequence: CASSWQGSGVSGTQYF. The CDR3 bases are TGTGCCAGCAGCTGGCAGGGTAGCGGGGTTTCCGGGACCCAGTACTTC. The genes are TRBV5-4 and TRBJ2-5, with 8 bases that match TRBD2. The CDR3 length is 16 residues. Unmatched junction bases numbered 14, after V lost 3 bases and J lost 7 bases. Germline V gives CDR1 SGHNT, CDR2 YYREEE (reference sequence).

CDR3 protein: CASSGQVGNTIYF. The CDR3 DNA reads TGTGCCAGCAGTGGACAGGTTGGAAACACCATATATTTT. V and J are TRBV25-1 and TRBJ1-3; a possible D gene is TRBD1 (6 bases). V dropped 4 bases and J dropped 3 bases, with 7 bases sitting between them. The germline CDR1 and CDR2 sequences are MGHDK and SYGVNS. The CDR3 has 13 residues.

The chain uses TRBV9 and TRBJ1-1; D is unclear. CDR1 and CDR2 from the germline V gene are SGDLS and YYNGEE. The CDR3 runs 13 residues. The ends were cut back, 5 bases at V and 1 base at J, with 9 bases in the middle. As DNA, the CDR3 is TGTGCCAGCAGTACTCACAGGAACACTGAAGCTTTCTTT. It yields the protein CASSTHRNTEAFF.

The CDR3 reads CASGRTNEKLFF. The CDR3 region has the DNA TGCGCCAGCGGGAGAACTAATGAAAAACTGTTTTTT. J is TRBJ1-4 and V is TRBV5-1; D uncertain. V lost 7 bases and J 1 base, leaving 5 bases between the germline ends. Germline loops: CDR1 SGHRS, CDR2 YFSETQ. The CDR3 extends over 12 amino acids.

The chain joins TRBV9 to TRBJ1-2; TRBD1 agrees at 10 bases. The CDR3 totals 13 residues. Looked up from germline, CDR1 is SGDLS and CDR2 is YYNGEE. J was trimmed by 6 bases and V by 3 bases; bases with no gene match: 2. The CDR3 DNA is TGTGCCAGCAGCGCCGGACAGGGGGATGGCTACACCTTC. Residues: CASSAGQGDGYTF. Complete variable domain (other parts from reference TRBV9 and TRBJ1-2): DSGVTQTPKHLITATGQRVTLRCSPRSGDLSVYWYQQSLDQGLQFLIQYYNGEERAKGNILERFSAQQFPDLHSELNLSSLELGDSALYFCASSAGQGDGYTFGSGTRLTVV.

V usage is TRBV2 and J usage is TRBJ1-2, with D uncertain. The CDR3 sequence is 10 residues long. Germline lookup yields CDR1 SNHLY and CDR2 FYNNEI. The V gene lost 1 base and the J gene lost 11 bases, with 5 bases spanning the gap. Here the CDR3 DNA reads TGTGCCAGCAGTGAAGGGAGGTACACCTTC. It is translated as CASSEGRYTF.

The chain recombines TRBV6-7 with TRBJ2-1, with 8 positions matching TRBD1. TRBV6-7 is labeled an ORF, and its function is uncertain. This CDR3 region has 11 residues. With 11 bases clipped from V and 7 bases from J, the junction kept 4 bases outside the gene matches. The CDR3 coding sequence is TGTGCCGGCGGACAGGGAAATGAGCAGTTCTTC. Its translation: CAGGQGNEQFF.

The CDR3 DNA reads as TGTGCCAGCAGGACAGAGAATGAAAAACTGTTTTTT. It encodes CASRTENEKLFF. V usage is TRBV7-9 and J usage is TRBJ1-4; tentative D call: TRBD1 (5 bases). Germline V gives CDR1 SEHNR, CDR2 FQNEAQ (reference sequence). With 6 bases removed from V and 5 bases from J, the gap between germline ends came to 7 bases. This CDR3 is 12 amino acids long. The full variable domain, with the rest looked up from reference TRBV7-9 and TRBJ1-4, is DTGVSQNPRHKITKRGQNVTFRCDPISEHNRLYWYRQTLGQGPEFLTYFQNEAQLEKSRLLSDRFSAERPKGSFSTLEIQRTEQGDSAMYLCASRTENEKLFFGSGTQLSVL.